This T cell receptor (beta chain) was identified in a study of CD8+ T cells in alopecia areata. After isolation, RNA underwent reverse transcription to generate cDNA as the sequencing template. Measured with immunoSEQ multiplex PCR; TCRdb has only the in-frame clones, and not every one. The sample holds 95,000 to 120,000 clones; roughly 59% are singletons and the top ten take under 25%. Using a FACSAria, the CD4+ and CD8+ T cells were sorted from the PBMCs. Remarks on this clone: As yet, its antigen is unknown.

The CDR3 extends over 14 amino acids. J gave up 6 bases and V 5 bases, and 5 bases lay outside the gene matches. Germline V gives CDR1 SGHRS, CDR2 YFSETQ. Study-wide points: Higher clonality was seen in lesional scalp than in normal scalp, especially in alopecia totalis/universalis. Sequenced scalp T cells also include alphabeta T cells resident in normal skin.

The source is a human donor in good health. The sample consisted of CD8+ T cells sorted from blood. V usage is TRBV5-1 and J usage is TRBJ2-4, with 10 bases lining up with TRBD1. The CDR3 DNA reads TGCGCCAGCAGACGACAGGGGGCGGCAAACATTCAGTACTTC. Its translation: CASRRQGAANIQYF. Complete variable domain (other parts from reference TRBV5-1 and TRBJ2-4): KAGVTQTPRYLIKTRGQQVTLSCSPISGHRSVSWYQQTPGQGLQFLFEYFSETQRNKGNFPGRFSGRQFSNSRSEMNVSTLELGDSALYLCASRRQGAANIQYFGAGTRLSVL.